This T cell receptor (beta chain) was captured in a study of shared clonotypes between healthy human individuals. Here immunoSEQ multiplex PCR was the method, and the copy in TCRdb shows in-frame clones only, minus some. The table shows about 2.4 million clones, with approximately 93% occurring only once. To note about this clone: The identical CDR3 is also encoded by other nucleotide sequences in the sample.

Losses at the gene ends were 3 bases for V and 7 bases for J; bases not matched to a gene: 5. CDR3 length: 15 amino acids. Germline-derived CDR1 and CDR2 are SGHNT and YYREEE (reference sequence). The sequence came from a man younger than 35 in good health. Some clones in this sample may be carry-over from other donors' samples. This chain connects TRBV5-4 to TRBJ2-1, with TRBD2 matching 12 bases. The sequenced material came from naive CD4+ T cells from PBMCs. Documented subset: CD45RA+ positively selected. CDR3 sequence: CASSSSGRAGNEQFF. CDR3 coding DNA: TGTGCCAGCAGCTCTAGCGGGAGGGCGGGGAATGAGCAGTTCTTC. The full variable domain, with the rest looked up from reference TRBV5-4 and TRBJ2-1, is ETGVTQSPTHLIKTRGQQVTLRCSSQSGHNTVSWYQQALGQGPQFIFQYYREEENGRGNFPPRFSGLQFPNYSSELNVNALELDDSALYLCASSSSGRAGNEQFFGPGTRLTVL.